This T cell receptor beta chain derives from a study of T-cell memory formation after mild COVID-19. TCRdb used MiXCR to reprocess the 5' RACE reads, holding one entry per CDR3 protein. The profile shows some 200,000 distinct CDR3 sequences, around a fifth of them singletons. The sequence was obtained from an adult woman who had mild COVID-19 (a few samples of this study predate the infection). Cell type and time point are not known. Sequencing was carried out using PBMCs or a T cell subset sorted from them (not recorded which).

CDR3 DNA sequence: TGTGCCAGCAGTCCGGGACGGGGGGACTACGAGCAGTACTTC. As protein: CASSPGRGDYEQYF. The genes are TRBV27 and TRBJ2-7, with TRBD2 matching 7 bases. The germline CDR1 and CDR2 sequences are MNHEY and SMNVEV (reference sequence). The CDR3 runs 14 residues. The V gene end was trimmed by 5 bases and the J gene end by 3 bases; junction bases not matched to a gene: 7.